The source of this T cell receptor beta chain is a study of chemoradiotherapy in HPV16-positive cancers. V lost 1 base, J lost 0 bases, and 16 bases lay in between. In germline, CDR1 is SGHRS, CDR2 YFSETQ. The CDR3 is 18 residues long. Repertoires were generated with immunoSEQ multiplex PCR, while TCRdb's copy carries only in-frame clones and drops some. The table records about 20,000 clones, 75% to 90% of them present only once. The chain joins TRBV5-1 to TRBJ2-2; no firm D call. The source of this sequence is a human donor with HPV-associated anogenital cancer. The starting material was blood, obtained from a patient who underwent chemoradiotherapy. In DNA, the CDR3 is TGCGCCAGCAGCTTGACGGGTTTAATATCAGCGAACACCGGGGAGCTGTTTTTT. Translated, it gives CASSLTGLISANTGELFF.